The 15 T cell receptor beta chains presented below share a single source sample, sequenced in a study of T cell repertoires in chronic hepatitis B. Produced via immunoSEQ multiplex PCR; TCRdb's table is partial and in-frame only. There are more than 1,000 clones in the sample; around 80% occur only once, and about 8.8% lies in the top ten. The sample consisted of total CD8+ T cells from PBMCs. These receptor sequences come from a human donor with chronic hepatitis B virus infection.

This sequence joins TRBV2 and TRBJ2-7, with 9 bases matching TRBD2. V lost 6 bases and J lost 4; bases outside the gene matches: 1. The CDR3 has 12 residues. Germline values: CDR1 SNHLY, CDR2 FYNNEI. CDR3 protein: CASRLAGYEQYF. As DNA, the CDR3 is TGTGCCAGCAGACTAGCGGGTTACGAGCAGTACTTC.

The chain carries TRBV6-6 and TRBJ1-5, with TRBD1 identical over 7 bases. The length of the CDR3 is 14 residues. Germline CDR1 and CDR2: MNHNY and SVGAGI (reference sequence). V shed 6 bases, J shed 10 bases, and the junction held 12 bases outside the gene matches. The CDR3 region has the DNA TGTGCCAGCAGCTCCTATGACAGGGTCAACCCCCAGCATTTT. Translated, it gives CASSSYDRVNPQHF.

The chain employs TRBV18 and TRBJ2-1; D call uncertain. CDR3 length: 14 residues. Looked up from germline, CDR1 is KGHSH and CDR2 is LQKENI. V was shortened by 3 bases and J by 5 bases, with 11 bases between the two germline ends. The CDR3 DNA sequence: TGTGCCAGCTCACCGCAGGACCTTCACAATGAGCAGTTCTTC. This codes for CASSPQDLHNEQFF. Based on the CDR3 plus reference TRBV18 and TRBJ2-1, the full variable domain is NAGVMQNPRHLVRRRGQEARLRCSPMKGHSHVYWYRQLPEEGLKFMVYLQKENIIDESGMPKERFSAEFPKEGPSILRIQQVVRGDSAAYFCASSPQDLHNEQFFGPGTRLTVL.

This clone occurred a few times. The chain carries TRBV7-2 and TRBJ2-7, with 7 bases aligning to TRBD1. The CDR3 extends over 13 amino acids. With V trimmed by 8 bases and J by 4 bases, 8 bases remained unmatched. Per the germline V gene, CDR1 is SGHTA and CDR2 is FQGNSA. CDR3 in DNA: TGTGCCAGCGGAGTAGGGACAGATTACGAGCAGTACTTC. Amino acid sequence: CASGVGTDYEQYF.

The chain links TRBV7-9 to TRBJ2-1; D unclear. This CDR3 spans 15 amino acids. Germline V gene data show CDR1 as SEHNR and CDR2 as FQNEAQ (reference sequence). The V and J ends lost 5 bases and 5 bases respectively, with 16 bases between them. CDR3 sequence: CASSPQSDYHNEQFF. The CDR3 DNA reads as TGTGCCAGCAGCCCCCAATCAGATTATCACAATGAGCAGTTCTTC.

The genes are TRBV28 and TRBJ1-3, with TRBD1 identical over 8 bases. Trimming removed 6 bases from V and 2 bases from J; junction bases left unmatched: 6. Per the germline V gene, CDR1 is MDHEN and CDR2 is SYDVKM. The CDR3 has 15 residues. CDR3 residues: CASRTTGETGNTIYF. The CDR3 nucleotides read TGTGCCAGCAGGACGACAGGGGAGACTGGAAACACCATATATTTT.

V is TRBV6-1 and J is TRBJ2-1; 8 bases map to TRBD2. There are 14 residues in the CDR3. The germline V gene has CDR1 MNHNS and CDR2 SASEGT. The V gene end was trimmed by 8 bases and the J gene end by 3 bases; junction bases not matched to a gene: 6. CDR3 DNA: TGTGCCAGCTCCGCAGCGGGGGACTACAATGAGCAGTTCTTC. This codes for CASSAAGDYNEQFF.

The V and J genes are TRBV7-8 and TRBJ1-4; 9 bases agree with TRBD1. V lost 4 bases, J lost 8 bases, and 14 bases stayed unmatched. Germline lookup yields CDR1 SGHVS and CDR2 FQNEAQ. This CDR3 comprises 17 residues. The CDR3 DNA sequence: TGTGCCAGCAGCTCAGACCGACAGGGGGTCAGATCGGAAAAACTGTTTTTT. It codes for CASSSDRQGVRSEKLFF.

The chain carries TRBV5-5 and TRBJ2-7; D perhaps matches TRBD2 (6 bases). Between the trimmed V and J ends, which lost 2 bases and 0 bases, there was a span of 12 bases. This CDR3 has 15 amino acids. Germline V gene lookup returns CDR1 SGHKS and CDR2 YYEKEE (reference sequence). Here the CDR3 DNA reads TGTGCCAGCAGCTTAGAGCGGGCAACCTCCTACGAGCAGTACTTC. It codes for CASSLERATSYEQYF.

The rearrangement uses TRBV7-9 and TRBJ1-3; D gene ambiguous. Trimming removed 5 bases at V and 5 bases at J, with 13 bases between. CDR3 length: 14 residues. Germline loops: CDR1 SEHNR, CDR2 FQNEAQ (reference sequence). The CDR3 loop reads CASSGLGGRNTIYF. CDR3 DNA: TGTGCCAGCAGCGGGTTAGGAGGGAGAAACACCATATATTTT.

The rearrangement uses TRBV7-3 and TRBJ2-3; 10 bases fit TRBD2. The V gene end was trimmed by 5 bases and the J gene end by 4 bases; junction bases not matched to a gene: 9. This CDR3 comprises 16 residues. Germline-derived CDR1 and CDR2 are SGHTA and FQGTGA. The CDR3 reads CASSKLAGVGPDTQYF. CDR3 coding DNA: TGTGCCAGCAGCAAGCTAGCGGGAGTCGGTCCAGATACGCAGTATTTT.

J is TRBJ2-3 and V is TRBV19, with 8 bases fitting TRBD2. Germline V gene sequence: CDR1 LNHDA, CDR2 SQIVND (reference sequence). The CDR3 extends over 15 amino acids. The V gene end was trimmed by 2 bases and the J gene end by 4 bases; junction bases not matched to a gene: 5. The CDR3 nucleotides read TGTGCCAGTAGTATAACCAGCGGGAGTGCAGATACGCAGTATTTT. Amino acids: CASSITSGSADTQYF. The full variable domain, its missing parts supplied by reference TRBV19 and TRBJ2-3, is DGGITQSPKYLFRKEGQNVTLSCEQNLNHDAMYWYRQDPGQGLRLIYYSQIVNDFQKGDIAEGYSVSREKKESFPLTVTSAQKNPTAFYLCASSITSGSADTQYFGPGTRLTVL.

This rearrangement joins TRBV4-3 to TRBJ2-5; TRBD2 agrees at 9 bases. Trimming at V came to 2 bases and at J to 3 bases, leaving 13 bases not matched to a gene. The CDR3 sequence is 18 residues long. Germline V CDR1 and CDR2: LGHNA, YSLEER. The CDR3 bases are TGCGCCAGCAGCCAACATACCGGCGTAGCGGGAGTCAAAGAGACCCAGTACTTC. It is translated as CASSQHTGVAGVKETQYF.

V and J are TRBV6-6 and TRBJ1-1, with TRBD1 matching 7 bases. The junction had 5 bases not matched to a gene; V was cut back by 6 bases and J by 1 base. Looked up from germline, CDR1 is MNHNY and CDR2 is SVGAGI (reference sequence). This CDR3 region has 14 residues. CDR3 region: CASSSRGKNTEAFF. As DNA, the CDR3 is TGTGCCAGCAGCTCCAGGGGGAAGAACACTGAAGCTTTCTTT.

This chain joins TRBV7-8 and TRBJ1-4; 7 bases fit TRBD1. The length of the CDR3 is 16 residues. V lost 2 bases, J lost 4 bases, and 7 bases stayed unmatched. The germline gives CDR1 SGHVS, CDR2 FQNEAQ. DNA of the CDR3: TGTGCCAGCAGCTTATATCCGCACAGGGGTAATGAAAAACTGTTTTTT. Residues: CASSLYPHRGNEKLFF.